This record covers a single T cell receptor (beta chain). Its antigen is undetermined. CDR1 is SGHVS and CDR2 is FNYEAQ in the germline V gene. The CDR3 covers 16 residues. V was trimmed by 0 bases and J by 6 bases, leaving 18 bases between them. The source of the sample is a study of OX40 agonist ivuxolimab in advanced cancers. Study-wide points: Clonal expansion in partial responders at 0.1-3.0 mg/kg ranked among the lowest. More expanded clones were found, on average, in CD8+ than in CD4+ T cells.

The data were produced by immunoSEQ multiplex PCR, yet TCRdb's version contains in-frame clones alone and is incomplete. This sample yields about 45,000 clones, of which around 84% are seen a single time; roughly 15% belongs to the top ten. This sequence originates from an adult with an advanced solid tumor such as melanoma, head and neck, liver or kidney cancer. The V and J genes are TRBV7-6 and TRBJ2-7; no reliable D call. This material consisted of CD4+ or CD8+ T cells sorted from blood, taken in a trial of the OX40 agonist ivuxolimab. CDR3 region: CASSLAVAGSTGEQYF. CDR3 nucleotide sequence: TGTGCCAGCAGCTTAGCGGTGGCAGGCTCCACCGGCGAGCAGTACTTC.